This T cell receptor (beta chain) was profiled in a study of beta chain features in type 1 diabetes. General study results and limits: Within patients, naive, central memory and Treg TCRB repertoires seemed more similar than within healthy donors. Shorter TCRB CDR3s, moderately but significantly so, marked every one of the four CD4+ subsets in Type 1 diabetes patients. Resolution of whether HLA type affects TCRB rearrangement was not achieved here.

Sequenced material consisted of expressed TCRB transcripts (all of the isolated RNA was reverse transcribed). Naive, central memory and regulatory T cell samples produced a mean of about 3.5 million reads. Libraries were prepared by immunoSEQ multiplex PCR; TCRdb keeps only in-frame clonotypes and omits some of them. The table lists under 850,000 clones, roughly 12% of them singletons, with 0.02% to 0.025% in the top ten. CDR3 length: 18 amino acids. Trimming stripped 4 bases from V and 0 bases from J, with 21 bases between. The germline V gene has CDR1 MDHEN and CDR2 SYDVKM. A remark on this clone: Its antigen is still unknown.

CD45RO/CCR7/CD25/CD127/CD95/CD27 separated CD4+ naive, central memory, regulatory and stem cell-like memory cells by sorting. Specimen: naive CD4+ T cells from blood. The V call is TRBV28, the J call TRBJ1-1; TRBD1 might be the D (5 bases). This TCR was recovered from a young man with type 1 diabetes. The CDR3 coding sequence is TGTGCCAGCAGTTCCGGGCAGGGCCCCTTTGTCTTGAACACTGAAGCTTTCTTT. Encoded protein: CASSSGQGPFVLNTEAFF.